This T cell receptor (beta chain) derives from a study of shared clonotypes between healthy human individuals. Genomic DNA per cell subset filled all wells of several immunoSEQ plates. Sequencing used immunoSEQ multiplex PCR; TCRdb keeps in-frame clones, though not all of them. Counted here are about 510,000 clones, about 96% occurring once; the ten biggest clones make up 0.06%. V was trimmed by 6 bases and J by 4 bases, leaving 21 bases between them. The CDR3 sequence is 17 residues long. Germline V gives CDR1 MNHEY, CDR2 SMNVEV (reference sequence). The rearrangement joins TRBV27 to TRBJ1-4; a possible D gene is TRBD1 (5 bases). The sequenced sample was naive CD4+ T cells sorted from blood. Subset noted: CD45RA+ positively selected. The receptor comes from a woman aged 25 to 39 in good health. In DNA form, the CDR3 reads TGTGCCAGCAGATTTATCTCCTTCAGGGACGGTAATGAAAAACTGTTTTTT. This encodes CASRFISFRDGNEKLFF.